This TCR beta chain was documented in a study of shared clonotypes between healthy human individuals. Profiled with immunoSEQ multiplex PCR; TCRdb holds only in-frame clones, not every one. The table has roughly 2.2 million clones, under 95% seen once. This clonotype was obtained from a man aged 18 to 29 in good health. Some clones in this sample may be carry-over from other donors' samples. Input material: naive CD4+ T cells from PBMCs. Subset reported: CD45RA+ positively selected.

CDR3 protein: CASSLQNRGSGELFF. The CDR3 nucleotides read TGTGCCAGCAGCTTACAGAACAGGGGGTCCGGGGAGCTGTTTTTT. V and J are TRBV7-2 and TRBJ2-2; 8 bases are a match to TRBD1. CDR1 is SGHTA, CDR2 FQGNSA, per germline. Trimming took 2 bases from V and 6 from J; bases not matched to a gene: 5. The CDR3 totals 15 residues.